Below are 32 T cell receptor beta chains sequenced from a single sample in a study of blood T cells in healthy people across ages. The second PCR ran roughly 6 to 11 cycles with a sample-barcoded 5' primer and J-beta primers. A single record per CDR3 protein comes from TCRdb applying MiXCR to the 5' RACE reads. The data show 600,000 to 850,000 distinct CDR3 sequences, 20% to 25% seen once. These data also featured in a second study, about T cells of mothers and their children.

The sample taken for sequencing was blood. The receptors come from a boy younger than 18 in good health.

The CDR3 loop reads CAISWEGDEQFF. Here the CDR3 DNA reads TGTGCCATCAGTTGGGAGGGGGATGAGCAGTTCTTC. The chain links TRBV10-3 to TRBJ2-1, with TRBD2 as a possible D gene (7 bases). Trimming took 5 bases from V and 8 from J, leaving 10 bases between them. The CDR3 is 12 amino acids. Germline values: CDR1 ENHRY, CDR2 SYGVKD.

The V and J genes are TRBV9 and TRBJ2-3; 9 positions match TRBD2. There are 16 residues in the CDR3. The germline CDR1 and CDR2 sequences are SGDLS and YYNGEE. Losses at the gene ends were 0 bases for V and 4 bases for J; bases not matched to a gene: 6. The chain's CDR3 is CASSVVDSGGADTQYF. As DNA, the CDR3 is TGTGCCAGCAGCGTAGTTGATAGCGGGGGCGCAGATACGCAGTATTTT. Full variable domain (remainder filled in from reference TRBV9 and TRBJ2-3): DSGVTQTPKHLITATGQRVTLRCSPRSGDLSVYWYQQSLDQGLQFLIQYYNGEERAKGNILERFSAQQFPDLHSELNLSSLELGDSALYFCASSVVDSGGADTQYFGPGTRLTVL.

CDR3 DNA: TGCAGCGTAGCGGGAGGGCCGTACAATGAGCAGTTCTTC. It encodes CSVAGGPYNEQFF. The chain is built from TRBV29-1 and TRBJ2-1; 10 nucleotides line up with TRBD2. Germline V gives CDR1 SQVTM, CDR2 ANQGSEA. The CDR3 totals 13 residues. V dropped 6 bases and J dropped 4; count of bases not matched to a gene: 3.

The rearrangement joins TRBV7-2 to TRBJ1-2; D remains ambiguous. This CDR3 is 14 amino acids long. With 4 bases removed from V and 4 bases from J, the gap between germline ends came to 13 bases. Germline-derived CDR1 and CDR2 are SGHTA and FQGNSA. CDR3 region: CASSSRARIYGYTF. Written as DNA, the CDR3 is TGTGCCAGCAGCTCAAGGGCCCGAATCTATGGCTACACCTTC.

This clonotype was detected only a few times. J is TRBJ2-2 and V is TRBV5-1; D not certain. The V end lost 1 base, the J end lost 6 bases, and 7 bases lay between the germline ends. Germline V CDR1 and CDR2: SGHRS, YFSETQ. The CDR3 loop spans 13 amino acids. The CDR3 protein is CASSLTPSGELFF. The CDR3 bases are TGCGCCAGCAGCTTGACCCCTTCCGGGGAGCTGTTTTTT.

This chain uses TRBV14 with TRBJ2-1; D may be TRBD1 (5 bases). Germline CDR1 is SGHDN and CDR2 is FVKESK. Deletions cut 5 bases from V and 9 bases from J, with 14 bases between. The CDR3 sequence is 13 residues long. CDR3 in DNA: TGTGCCAGCAGCAGGGGAAAGTTGGCTGAGCAGTTCTTC. Its translation: CASSRGKLAEQFF.

The rearrangement joins TRBV20-1 to TRBJ2-5; 10 bases are shared with TRBD2. Germline lookup yields CDR1 DFQATT and CDR2 SNEGSKA (reference sequence). J was trimmed by 4 bases and V by 6 bases; bases with no gene match: 5. This CDR3 region has 13 residues. The CDR3 DNA follows: TGCAGTGCCCCTAGCGGGAGTCGAGAGACCCAGTACTTC. It specifies CSAPSGSRETQYF.

A few counts support this clonotype. The CDR3 DNA sequence: TGTGCCAGCAGCCCTGGCGGGGGGACAGGGAGCTACGAGCAGTACTTC. Amino acids: CASSPGGGTGSYEQYF. V gene TRBV13 combines with J gene TRBJ2-7; TRBD1 is a possible D gene (9 bases). This CDR3 has 16 amino acids. V lost 5 bases and J lost 3, with 20 bases in between. Germline-derived CDR1 and CDR2 are PRHDT and FYEKMQ (reference sequence).

This chain links TRBV25-1 with TRBJ2-7, with D perhaps matching TRBD1 or TRBD2 (6 bases each). Germline V lookup: CDR1 MGHDK, CDR2 SYGVNS. Trimming left V 0 bases short and J 6 bases short, with 15 bases between. The length of the CDR3 is 15 residues. CDR3 DNA: TGTGCCAGCAGTGAATATACAGGGAGGCTAGGCGAGCAGTACTTC. This translates into CASSEYTGRLGEQYF.

There are a few counts of this clonotype. The chain uses TRBV4-3 and TRBJ2-7; D is perhaps TRBD1 (6 bases). V lost 1 base and J 3 bases, leaving 10 bases between the germline ends. Germline values: CDR1 LGHNA, CDR2 YSLEER. The CDR3 has 14 amino acids. CDR3 loop: CASSQGTASYEQYF. The CDR3 nucleotides read TGCGCCAGCAGCCAAGGGACAGCGAGCTACGAGCAGTACTTC.

The chain uses TRBV3-1 and TRBJ2-5; D is undetermined. The CDR3 covers 14 residues. Germline loops: CDR1 LGHDT, CDR2 YNNKEL (reference sequence). The V end lost 0 bases, the J end lost 5 bases, and 10 bases lay between the germline ends. The CDR3 DNA reads TGTGCCAGCAGCCAAGATACGCCACGGGAGACCCAGTACTTC. Its protein product is CASSQDTPRETQYF.

The sample holds one count of this clonotype. The chain links TRBV7-2 to TRBJ2-1; D gene uncertain. Germline lookup yields CDR1 SGHTA and CDR2 FQGNSA. V was cut by 0 bases and J by 0 bases, with 6 bases left in between. The CDR3 has 15 residues. CDR3 amino acids: CASSLAVVSYNEQFF. In DNA, the CDR3 is TGTGCCAGCAGCTTAGCAGTAGTCTCCTACAATGAGCAGTTCTTC. The whole variable domain, filled in from reference TRBV7-2 and TRBJ2-1, reads GAGVSQSPSNKVTEKGKDVELRCDPISGHTALYWYRQSLGQGLEFLIYFQGNSAPDKSGLPSDRFSAERTGGSVSTLTIQRTQQEDSAVYLCASSLAVVSYNEQFFGPGTRLTVL.

V gene TRBV12-3 or TRBV12-4 combines with J gene TRBJ2-2, with D possibly matching TRBD2 (6 bases). The CDR3 extends over 14 amino acids. The V and J ends lost 6 bases and 5 bases respectively, with 13 bases between them. CDR3 sequence: CASSTGLPTGELFF. Here the CDR3 DNA reads TGTGCCAGCAGCACGGGACTCCCAACCGGGGAGCTGTTTTTT.

Ten or more counts support this clonotype. This chain links TRBV9 with TRBJ2-1; D remains unclear. This CDR3 spans 10 amino acids. The V and J ends lost 3 bases and 9 bases respectively, with 4 bases between them. The V gene's germline CDR1 is SGDLS and CDR2 YYNGEE. Written as DNA, the CDR3 is TGTGCCAGCAGCGGGGGTGAGCAGTTCTTC. Residues: CASSGGEQFF.

There are a few counts of this clonotype. This chain joins TRBV29-1 and TRBJ2-7; D call uncertain. Per germline, CDR1 SQVTM and CDR2 ANQGSEA. This CDR3 is built from 14 residues. Deletions cut 5 bases from V and 2 bases from J, with 16 bases between. Written as DNA, the CDR3 is TGCAGCGTTCTTCGAACCGACCGTCCCTACGAGCAGTACTTC. Translation: CSVLRTDRPYEQYF.

The chain is built from TRBV27 and TRBJ2-3; 14 nucleotides match TRBD2. CDR3 length: 17 amino acids. CDR1 and CDR2 from the germline V gene are MNHEY and SMNVEV (reference sequence). The junction had 10 bases not matched to a gene; V was cut back by 5 bases and J by 6 bases. CDR3: CASSALTSGRALDTQYF. CDR3 nucleotides: TGTGCCAGCAGTGCCCTGACTAGCGGGAGGGCTTTGGATACGCAGTATTTT.

The J gene is TRBJ1-2, the V gene TRBV11-1; possible D gene TRBD1, 6 bases. The germline V and J ends were trimmed by 3 bases and 1 base, with 9 bases remaining between them. Germline values: CDR1 SGHAT, CDR2 FQDESV (reference sequence). The CDR3 is 14 residues long. In nucleotides, the CDR3 is TGTGCCAGCAGCTTCGGGACAAATAACTATGGCTACACCTTC. The encoded protein is CASSFGTNNYGYTF.

V is TRBV7-6 and J is TRBJ2-1; 7 nucleotides agree with TRBD1. After removal of 9 bases from V and 4 bases from J, the junction contained 9 bases not matched to a gene. Per the germline V gene, CDR1 is SGHVS and CDR2 is FNYEAQ. This CDR3 has 14 amino acids. CDR3 residues: CASGQASPYNEQFF. CDR3 DNA: TGTGCCAGTGGACAGGCCTCCCCTTACAATGAGCAGTTCTTC. The variable domain in full, completed from reference TRBV7-6 and TRBJ2-1, reads GAGVSQSPRYKVTKRGQDVALRCDPISGHVSLYWYRQALGQGPEFLTYFNYEAQQDKSGLPNDRFSAERPEGSISTLTIQRTEQRDSAMYRCASGQASPYNEQFFGPGTRLTVL.

This clonotype was counted between two and nine times. V and J are TRBV12-3 or TRBV12-4 and TRBJ2-7, with 8 bases that match TRBD1. The CDR3 loop spans 14 amino acids. After removal of 7 bases from V and 3 bases from J, the junction contained 8 bases not matched to a gene. As DNA, the CDR3 is TGTGCCAGCACCCAGACAGGGGACCGCTACGAGCAGTACTTC. Translated: CASTQTGDRYEQYF.

This clonotype has more than one count but fewer than ten. This chain connects TRBV5-1 to TRBJ1-2; D unresolved. Trimming took 5 bases from V and 5 from J, leaving 19 bases between them. The CDR3 loop spans 15 amino acids. CDR1 and CDR2 (germline): SGHRS, YFSETQ. CDR3 bases: TGCGCCAGCAGATTAGACATCCAAAGCCGTTATGGCTACACCTTC. It yields the protein CASRLDIQSRYGYTF.

This clonotype was counted a few times. The genes are TRBV28 and TRBJ2-7; no reliable D call. Germline V gene sequence: CDR1 MDHEN, CDR2 SYDVKM. The CDR3 loop spans 13 amino acids. Trimming removed 1 base from V and 7 bases from J, with 11 bases in between. The CDR3 DNA sequence: TGTGCCAGCAGTTTATCCCAGGTTGGAGAGCAGTACTTC. Its protein is CASSLSQVGEQYF.

V and J are TRBV5-1 and TRBJ2-5; TRBD2 matches at 8 bases. J lost 5 bases, V lost 1 base, and 7 bases had no gene match. CDR3 size: 15 residues. Germline V gene data show CDR1 as SGHRS and CDR2 as YFSETQ. CDR3: CASSLNSGGPETQYF. In DNA form, the CDR3 reads TGCGCCAGCAGCTTGAACAGCGGGGGCCCGGAGACCCAGTACTTC.

The chain employs TRBV28 and TRBJ1-2, with 11 bases fitting TRBD1. J lost 4 bases, V lost 6 bases, and 7 bases had no gene match. Germline lookup yields CDR1 MDHEN and CDR2 SYDVKM. The CDR3 consists of 15 residues. This CDR3 reads CASRLRDRGVYGYTF. The CDR3 nucleotides read TGTGCCAGCAGGCTACGGGACAGGGGGGTCTATGGCTACACCTTC.

The chain joins TRBV6-1 to TRBJ1-6; D uncertain. This CDR3 has 13 residues. Germline V gives CDR1 MNHNS, CDR2 SASEGT. V lost 2 bases and J lost 7, with 6 bases in between. CDR3 residues: CASSERRNSPLHF. The CDR3 nucleotides read TGTGCCAGCAGTGAACGAAGGAATTCACCCCTCCACTTT.

This clonotype was observed a few times. The genes are TRBV29-1 and TRBJ1-1, with D possibly being TRBD1 (6 bases). Germline CDR1 reads SQVTM; CDR2 reads ANQGSEA. V lost 4 bases to trimming and J lost 7 bases, with 16 bases between them. The length of the CDR3 is 13 residues. The DNA of the CDR3 is TGCAGCGTTGGCTCTCCAGGGGAACGTGAAGCTTTCTTT. Its translation is CSVGSPGEREAFF.

This clonotype was detected only a few times. Here the CDR3 reads CSARSYNLTQRAQETQYF. The CDR3 region has the DNA TGCAGTGCAAGATCTTATAACCTGACCCAACGGGCCCAAGAGACCCAGTACTTC. J is TRBJ2-5 and V is TRBV20-1; no clear D. Per the germline V gene, CDR1 is DFQATT and CDR2 is SNEGSKA (reference sequence). The V gene lost 6 bases and the J gene lost 1 base, with 27 bases spanning the gap. The CDR3 has 18 residues.

This clonotype was recorded many times. V and J are TRBV20-1 and TRBJ1-4; no clear D gene. CDR1 and CDR2 (germline): DFQATT, SNEGSKA (reference sequence). The CDR3 is 13 residues long. V was trimmed by 3 bases and J by 8 bases, leaving 13 bases between them. The CDR3 is CSASPPAAEKLFF. The CDR3 DNA follows: TGCAGTGCTAGTCCCCCGGCAGCAGAAAAACTGTTTTTT.

V and J are TRBV6-2 or TRBV6-3 and TRBJ1-1; D not certain. The V end lost 6 bases, the J end lost 10 bases, and 12 bases lay between the germline ends. The CDR3 covers 11 residues. Looked up from germline, CDR1 is MNHEY and CDR2 is SVGEGT. For the CDR3, the DNA is TGTGCCAGCAGCCACGGTCCGGGAGCTTTCTTT. It is translated as CASSHGPGAFF.

V is TRBV20-1 and J is TRBJ2-7; 10 nucleotides agree with TRBD1. The germline V gene encodes CDR1 DFQATT and CDR2 SNEGSKA (reference sequence). V shed 0 bases and J 4 bases; nucleotides not matched to a gene: 3. The CDR3 has 14 residues. CDR3 region: CSARDADRGYEQYF. In DNA form, the CDR3 reads TGCAGTGCTAGAGATGCGGACAGGGGGTACGAGCAGTACTTC.

The table lists this clonotype with a few counts. The chain is built from TRBV29-1 and TRBJ2-1, with D maybe TRBD2 (5 bases). Germline V lookup: CDR1 SQVTM, CDR2 ANQGSEA. Trimming cost V 4 bases and J 0 bases, with 7 bases left between them. The CDR3 spans 13 residues. This CDR3 reads CSVVAGSYNEQFF. The DNA for the CDR3 is TGCAGCGTTGTGGCGGGCTCCTACAATGAGCAGTTCTTC.

This clonotype was counted between two and nine times. The J gene is TRBJ2-7, the V gene TRBV7-9, with TRBD1 as a possible D gene (5 bases). The CDR3 spans 15 residues. Germline CDR1 is SEHNR and CDR2 is FQNEAQ (reference sequence). Deletions cut 5 bases from V and 0 bases from J, with 14 bases between. The CDR3 sequence: CASSPDLGLSYEQYF. In DNA form, the CDR3 reads TGTGCCAGCAGCCCTGATTTGGGGCTCTCCTACGAGCAGTACTTC. The complete variable domain, with remaining parts taken from reference TRBV7-9 and TRBJ2-7, reads DTGVSQNPRHKITKRGQNVTFRCDPISEHNRLYWYRQTLGQGPEFLTYFQNEAQLEKSRLLSDRFSAERPKGSFSTLEIQRTEQGDSAMYLCASSPDLGLSYEQYFGPGTRLTVT.

This chain connects TRBV6-2 or TRBV6-3 to TRBJ1-1; D gene ambiguous. CDR1 MNHEY and CDR2 SVGEGT come from the germline V gene. The CDR3 totals 12 residues. V was cut by 6 bases and J by 8 bases, with 13 bases left in between. The CDR3 spells CASSSNGWEAFF. DNA of the CDR3: TGTGCCAGCAGCTCCAACGGGTGGGAAGCTTTCTTT.